A single sample gave rise to the 7 T cell receptor beta chains below, sequenced in a study of T cells in Graves' hyperthyroidism and ophthalmopathy. The CDR3 regions of TCR beta were amplified from RNA transcripts. The HTBI primer set was used in a first-round RT-PCR of the TCR CDR3. TCRdb re-derived calls from the multiplex PCR reads in MiXCR, one entry per CDR3 protein. Of approximately 520,000 distinct CDR3 sequences in the sample, around 21% were seen once. The sequenced sample consisted of blood. The receptors were sampled from a man between 18 and 29 years old with Graves' hyperthyroidism.

This clonotype was seen only a few times. The chain joins TRBV2 to TRBJ1-1; 7 bases map to TRBD1. CDR3 length: 14 amino acids. The junction had 5 bases not matched to a gene; V was cut back by 2 bases and J by 5 bases. Germline-derived CDR1 and CDR2 are SNHLY and FYNNEI. This CDR3 reads CASSEPDRRTEAFF. The CDR3 nucleotides are TGTGCCAGCAGTGAACCGGACAGGCGAACTGAAGCTTTCTTT. The full variable domain, in which reference TRBV2 and TRBJ1-1 provide the parts outside the CDR3, is EPEVTQTPSHQVTQMGQEVILRCVPISNHLYFYWYRQILGQKVEFLVSFYNNEISEKSEIFDDQFSVERPDGSNFTLKIRSTKLEDSAMYFCASSEPDRRTEAFFGQGTRLTVV.

The chain links TRBV6-1 to TRBJ1-5, with a possible D match to TRBD1 (5 bases). V was pared by 8 bases and J by 6 bases, with 23 bases between. The CDR3 has 16 amino acids. The germline V gene has CDR1 MNHNS and CDR2 SASEGT. CDR3 DNA: TGTGCCAGCGGACCCCGCCGGGGGGAGGTGGGTCAGCCCCAGCATTTT. Its translation: CASGPRRGEVGQPQHF.

This clonotype has only a few counts. The chain is built from TRBV13 and TRBJ2-4; D may be TRBD1 or TRBD2 (6 bases each). The ends were cut back, 6 bases at V and 9 bases at J, with 15 bases in the middle. The germline V gene encodes CDR1 PRHDT and CDR2 FYEKMQ (reference sequence). The CDR3 is 13 amino acids. CDR3 residues: CASRGGLGGIQYF. The CDR3 DNA follows: TGTGCCAGCAGGGGGGGCCTGGGCGGCATTCAGTACTTC.

This clonotype was seen at least ten times. The V gene is TRBV2, the J gene TRBJ1-1; D is possibly TRBD1 (6 bases). The CDR3 totals 13 residues. Germline V gene sequence: CDR1 SNHLY, CDR2 FYNNEI. Between the trimmed V and J ends, which lost 6 bases and 5 bases, there was a span of 13 bases. CDR3 protein: CASSPGEKTEAFF. CDR3 nucleotides: TGTGCCAGCAGCCCAGGGGAAAAGACTGAAGCTTTCTTT.

This clonotype was observed at least ten times. V usage is TRBV12-3 or TRBV12-4 and J usage is TRBJ2-2; TRBD2 aligns across 8 bases. This CDR3 has 15 amino acids. With 1 base clipped from V and 4 bases from J, the junction kept 2 bases outside the gene matches. CDR3 DNA sequence: TGTGCCAGCAGTTTAGGCGGGGGGCCCACCGGGGAGCTGTTTTTT. Protein sequence: CASSLGGGPTGELFF.

This clonotype was recorded at least ten times. The rearrangement uses TRBV27 and TRBJ2-7, with 9 bases matching TRBD1. Trimming took 7 bases from V and 0 from J; bases not matched to a gene: 4. The CDR3 contains 14 residues. The germline gives CDR1 MNHEY, CDR2 SMNVEV (reference sequence). The CDR3 bases are TGTGCCAGCAACGACAGGGGGGACTCCTACGAGCAGTACTTC. This translates into CASNDRGDSYEQYF.

There are many counts of this clonotype. This sequence joins TRBV9 and TRBJ1-1; a weak D match, TRBD1 (5 bases). Trimming took 0 bases from V and 6 from J, leaving 18 bases between them. The CDR3 totals 16 residues. The germline V gene encodes CDR1 SGDLS and CDR2 YYNGEE. In nucleotides, the CDR3 is TGTGCCAGCAGCGTAGTGGGGGTGATGGGGGAGGCTGAAGCTTTCTTT. Its protein product is CASSVVGVMGEAEAFF.